This entry lists 8 T cell receptor beta chains sequenced from one sample in a study of blood T cells in healthy people across ages. Primed by a sample-barcoded 5' primer and a J-beta primer mix, a second PCR proceeded for about 6 to 12 cycles. MiXCR, run by TCRdb on the 5' RACE reads, gives a single entry per CDR3 protein. The sample records some 860,000 distinct CDR3 sequences, roughly three fifths being singletons. The sequenced material came from blood. Receptors originate from a man aged 40-50 years in good health.

The rearrangement uses TRBV5-1 and TRBJ2-3, with 9 bases matching TRBD2. The CDR3 contains 15 residues. The V segment lost 6 bases and the J segment 3 bases; nucleotides outside the gene matches: 8. Germline V CDR1 and CDR2: SGHRS, YFSETQ. CDR3: CASTWGLATTDTQYF. DNA of the CDR3: TGCGCCAGCACCTGGGGACTAGCAACTACAGATACGCAGTATTTT.

V and J are TRBV6-5 and TRBJ1-2; D is possibly TRBD1 (6 bases). The germline CDR1 and CDR2 sequences are MNHEY and SVGAGI. V lost 6 bases and J 2 bases, leaving 10 bases between the germline ends. The CDR3 covers 13 residues. For the CDR3, the DNA is TGTGCCAGCAGATGGGGGGGCAACTATGGCTACACCTTC. Protein product: CASRWGGNYGYTF.

This clonotype was found a few times. This chain connects TRBV5-1 to TRBJ2-4; D gene ambiguous. Trimming cost V 7 bases and J 4 bases, with 15 bases left between them. CDR1 SGHRS and CDR2 YFSETQ come from the germline V gene. The CDR3 covers 14 residues. The CDR3 nucleotides are TGCGCCAGCCGACCTCCAGACCAAAAAAACATTCAGTACTTC. It yields the protein CASRPPDQKNIQYF.

The V and J genes are TRBV7-6 and TRBJ2-7; a possible D gene is TRBD2 (6 bases). The CDR3 covers 20 residues. Germline loops: CDR1 SGHVS, CDR2 FNYEAQ. V was shortened by 5 bases and J by 2 bases, with 31 bases between the two germline ends. CDR3 in DNA: TGTGCCAGCAGCCAGAGGGTCTTTGTCGATCGCGGGACCCAGACCTACGAGCAGTACTTC. Its protein product is CASSQRVFVDRGTQTYEQYF.

This clonotype turned up a few times. V gene TRBV20-1 combines with J gene TRBJ1-2; 8 positions match TRBD1. The CDR3 is 13 residues long. J lost 4 bases, V lost 5 bases, and 6 bases had no gene match. CDR1 is DFQATT and CDR2 is SNEGSKA in the germline V gene (reference sequence). The CDR3 is CSAPQGAAYGYTF. The CDR3 DNA sequence: TGCAGTGCTCCGCAGGGGGCAGCCTATGGCTACACCTTC.

This chain uses TRBV6-6 with TRBJ2-5, with 8 bases identical to TRBD2. J was trimmed by 4 bases and V by 6 bases; bases with no gene match: 13. Germline loops: CDR1 MNHNY, CDR2 SVGAGI (reference sequence). There are 16 residues in the CDR3. As DNA, the CDR3 is TGTGCCAGCAGAAGGCGGGGGGTCTTCCCTACAGAGACCCAGTACTTC. Encoded protein: CASRRRGVFPTETQYF.

V and J are TRBV11-2 and TRBJ2-1, with TRBD2 identical over 8 bases. The length of the CDR3 is 16 residues. Germline CDR1 reads SGHAT; CDR2 reads FQNNGV. V shed 4 bases, J shed 7 bases, and the junction held 12 bases outside the gene matches. The CDR3 sequence: CASSSRPGGAGNEQFF. Written as DNA, the CDR3 is TGTGCCAGCAGCTCGAGGCCGGGGGGGGCCGGGAATGAGCAGTTCTTC. The full variable domain, with the rest looked up from reference TRBV11-2 and TRBJ2-1, is EAGVAQSPRYKIIEKRQSVAFWCNPISGHATLYWYQQILGQGPKLLIQFQNNGVVDDSQLPKDRFSAERLKGVDSTLKIQPAKLEDSAVYLCASSSRPGGAGNEQFFGPGTRLTVL.

The gene calls are TRBV27 and TRBJ2-3, with TRBD2 as a possible D gene (6 bases). Germline values: CDR1 MNHEY, CDR2 SMNVEV (reference sequence). The CDR3 is made up of 15 amino acids. V gave up 11 bases and J gave up 3 bases, with 21 bases separating them. This chain's CDR3 is CAGAVPVSGTDTQYF. CDR3 bases: TGTGCCGGAGCAGTTCCCGTAAGCGGGACAGATACGCAGTATTTT.